This TCR beta chain came from a study of blood T cells in healthy people across ages (dated by TCRdb to 2015 to 2017). Some background on the complete study: In model experiments, template switching captured about one uniquely barcoded TCR beta cDNA molecule for every two T cells. To track age-related changes in TCR beta repertoire diversity, the study relied on deep sequencing normalized with unique cDNA molecular identifiers. The donors were divided into four age groups: young (average around 16 years), middle-aged (about 40), aged (62) and long-lived (82). Donors of different ages were randomly distributed across sequencing lanes to avoid experimental bias. Two additional independent replicas of 1 million unique cDNA reads from the same blood draw were analyzed for two donors (one aged 18 to 29 and one aged 80 or older). Study-wide conclusions, independent of this receptor: Because profiling used bulk unsorted PBMCs, naive and antigen-experienced compartments could not be compared conclusively. Observed TCR beta diversity correlated strongly with the percentage of naive T cells measured by flow cytometry. Observed TCR beta diversity per million T cells fell roughly linearly with age, and a significant reduction was already apparent by age roughly 40. The long-lived group showed more naive CD4+ T cells, fewer expanded clones and increased TCR diversity than the aged group, suggesting age selection. Because donor CMV infection status was unknown, age-related changes in expanded clonotypes were potentially confounded. Estimates of total diversity based on one million sequenced T cells were considered lower bounds and underestimates.

Systemically healthy Caucasian individuals from Russia, around 39 in total and aged roughly 6 to 90 years, were included as donors. Each donor gave roughly 9 milliliters of peripheral blood, drawn into EDTA-treated Vacutainer tubes. Ficoll-Paque density-gradient centrifugation was used to isolate PBMCs, with at least 6.5 million per sample. Total RNA was extracted from PBMCs with Trizol reagent, with at least 5 micrograms obtained per sample. Naive CD45RAhigh/CD27high T cell percentages were measured by flow cytometry on a PBMC aliquot from every donor. This clonotype has a single count. Its antigen specificity is not known. No quality values exist for individual bases; no much larger clone is one base distant. CDR1 and CDR2, per the germline V gene, are WSHSY and SAAADI. The CDR3 has 14 amino acids, counting the end cysteine and phenylalanine. Just CDR3 DNA is preserved here, 42 bases in frame from base 1. V lost 8 bases and J lost 6 bases, and the count of bases not matched to a germline gene is 3.

The library was obtained by 5' RACE. Sequencing used an Illumina HiSeq 2500. A second roughly 7 to 11 cycle PCR used a sample-barcoded 5' primer and a J-beta primer mix. A unique molecular identifier was introduced onto each TCR beta cDNA molecule by a template-switch 5' adaptor carrying 12 random nucleotides. Each sample yielded at least 2.5 million CDR3-containing paired-end reads. The Mint cDNA synthesis kit, primed by a TRBC-specific oligonucleotide, was used to synthesize first-strand cDNA from all RNA. After uracil-DNA glycosylase treatment, a first 18-cycle PCR used universal primers M1SS and BC2_uni_R on all cDNA. Per the original workflow: Each sample was normalized by randomly selecting 1 million high-quality reads, each carrying a distinct molecular identifier. Reads sharing molecular identifiers were discarded rather than binned into consensus sequences. MiTCR, run with a Q25 quality threshold and the strictest error-elimination algorithm, handled CDR3 identification, clonotype clustering and error correction. A nonparametric unseen species model using Euler transformation provided a lower-bound estimate of total TCR beta diversity. TCRdb trimmed public reads at Q25 via fastp, called clones via MiXCR and kept in-frame beta chains. Every CDR3 protein is listed once, alongside the most common genes and DNA of its rows. TCRdb's processing, not the authors', yielded these V and J calls. Recorded for this sample are about 970,000 distinct CDR3 sequences; 45% to 60% of them occurred a single time. The leading ten clones occupy roughly a fifth of the sample.

The receptor's source is a woman aged 60 to 75 in good health. The chain is assembled from TRBV10-2 and TRBJ2-2; the central 13 bases match TRBD2. Sequenced material: blood. The CDR3 loop reads CASRLAGGPGELFF. The nucleotides are TGCGCCAGCCGACTAGCGGGAGGACCCGGGGAGCTGTTTTTT.